This TCR beta chain derives from a study of shared clonotypes between healthy human individuals. Background on the study: Those who served as donors were a couple of women and three men between the ages of 18 and 49. The study, taken as a whole, reports: Sorted-subset samples were not fully sequenced, rarefaction indicated. Of the naive CD4 clonotypes, roughly 5.2% were shared across several donors.

Trimming removed 4 bases at V and 2 bases at J, with 9 bases between. The CDR3 is 13 residues long. Germline loops: CDR1 SGHRS, CDR2 YFSETQ. As to this clone: What it binds is unknown. The same CDR3 is also encoded by other DNA sequences in this sample.

Deep level was the assay's run setting. Clones were read by immunoSEQ multiplex PCR, and TCRdb kept only the in-frame ones, dropping some. The sample has millions of clones; roughly 96% are singletons. The sequencing sample was made of naive CD4+ T cells sorted from blood. Described subset: CD45RA+ positively selected. The chain is built from TRBV5-1 and TRBJ2-5; TRBD1 or TRBD2 may be the D gene (5 bases each). This receptor was taken from a man aged 18 to 30 in good health. CDR3 in DNA: TGCGCCAGCAGCGGGGGACCTCAAGAGACCCAGTACTTC. It specifies CASSGGPQETQYF.